This note documents a single TCR beta chain sequence. Antigen: not known. Expressed TCRB transcripts were sequenced after all isolated RNA was converted to cDNA. Profiling relied on immunoSEQ multiplex PCR, and the TCRdb table lists in-frame clones only, not all of them. The sample yields about 660,000 clones, over 11% seen once. The data derive from a study of beta chain features in type 1 diabetes. Study-wide results and caveats: Shortening of TCRB CDR3s, moderate but significant, appeared in all four CD4+ subsets of Type 1 diabetes patients.

Each of the CD4+ naive, central memory, regulatory and stem cell-like memory populations was sorted via CD45RO/CCR7/CD25/CD127/CD95/CD27. Germline CDR1 is MNHNS and CDR2 is SASEGT. The CDR3 runs 13 residues. V dropped 5 bases and J dropped 5 bases, with 12 bases sitting between them. The V gene is TRBV6-1, the J gene TRBJ2-5, with a possible D match to TRBD1 (5 bases). What was sequenced was naive CD4+ T cells from blood. This TCR came from a young man with type 1 diabetes. For the CDR3, the DNA is TGTGCCAGCAGTTTGGTAGGGGCTGAGACCCAGTACTTC. Amino acid sequence: CASSLVGAETQYF.